This TCR beta chain was documented in a study of immune evolution from preneoplasia to lung adenocarcinoma. Broader study findings: From normal lung to invasive adenocarcinoma, top clone frequencies appeared to decrease.

V was shortened by 6 bases and J by 3 bases, with 21 bases between the two germline ends. The CDR3 is made up of 18 amino acids. The germline CDR1 and CDR2 sequences are ENHRY and SYGVKD. Measured with immunoSEQ multiplex PCR; TCRdb has only the in-frame clones, and not every one. The top ten clones hold around 6% of a sample with about 26,000 clones, around 70% of them seen once. Worth noting for this clone: The antigen remains undetermined.

This chain links TRBV10-3 with TRBJ2-6, with TRBD1 as a possible D gene (5 bases). Sequenced: FFPE invasive lung adenocarcinoma tissue. The source is a person in their sixties or seventies with invasive lung adenocarcinoma. Some clones in this sample may be carry-over from other donors' samples. CDR3 DNA sequence: TGTGCCATCAGCCGGCAGGGTAACTCCGTAGGTGGGGCCAACGTCCTGACTTTC. Translation gives CAISRQGNSVGGANVLTF.